This is a list of T cell receptor beta chains from one sample in a study of blood T cells in healthy people across ages. TCRdb recomputed calls from the 5' RACE reads with MiXCR, one row per CDR3 protein. Counted here are approximately 850,000 distinct CDR3 sequences, around 43% occurring once; the ten biggest clones make up about 21%. Sequencing used blood. Receptors originate from a man in his 60s in good health. The CDR3 runs from the conserved cysteine through the conserved F or W. Each record gives: D gene, J gene, V gene, clone size, CDR3 protein, CDR3 DNA. The D gene is left open where the match is weak. The size entry is marked missing in some rows and otherwise reads once, few, many or a size class.

TRBD1 TRBJ1-5 TRBV20-1 few CSALRGFGGQSNQPQHF TGCAGTGCTTTAAGGGGTTTCGGGGGACAGTCGAATCAGCCCCAGCATTTT
- TRBJ2-5 TRBV14 few CASSHLRSLRWGWGETQYF TGTGCCAGCAGCCACCTAAGAAGCCTCAGATGGGGTTGGGGCGAGACCCAGTACTTC
- TRBJ1-2 TRBV4-1 - CASSQGETGSYGYTF TGCGCCAGCAGCCAAGGGGAGACTGGGAGCTATGGCTACACCTTC
- TRBJ1-2 TRBV10-3 few CAISESGRNYGYTF TGTGCCATCAGTGAGTCTGGGAGAAACTATGGCTACACCTTC
TRBD2 TRBJ2-7 TRBV5-1 - CASSLGTSGEAQYF TGCGCCAGCAGCTTAGGGACTAGCGGAGAGGCCCAGTACTTC
- TRBJ1-1 TRBV2 few CASSVIGGDTEAFF TGTGCCAGCAGTGTTATAGGGGGAGACACTGAAGCTTTCTTT
- TRBJ1-4 TRBV7-2 few CASSLDSTTNEKLFF TGTGCCAGCAGCTTGGACAGTACAACTAATGAAAAACTGTTTTTT
- TRBJ2-1 TRBV7-2 once CASSSLVSRTRRSEQFF TGTGCCAGCAGCTCTTTAGTCTCCAGGACCCGTCGGAGTGAGCAGTTCTTC
- TRBJ1-1 TRBV24-1 - CATSDSGSVAFF TGTGCCACCAGTGATTCAGGATCGGTGGCTTTCTTT
- TRBJ1-2 TRBV7-2 few CASSLAKNSGVYGYTF TGTGCCAGCAGCTTAGCAAAAAATAGCGGGGTCTATGGCTACACCTTC
- TRBJ2-2 TRBV5-5 few CASSLWGSNTGELFF TGTGCCAGCAGCTTGTGGGGGTCCAACACCGGGGAGCTGTTTTTT
- TRBJ2-1 TRBV20-1 - CSAREAPNEQFF TGCAGTGCGAGGGAAGCGCCGAATGAGCAGTTCTTC
- TRBJ2-3 TRBV12-3/TRBV12-4 - CASSPRQDTQYF TGTGCCAGCAGTCCTAGACAAGATACGCAGTATTTT
- TRBJ2-2 TRBV6-6 - CASSYEVNTGELFF TGTGCCAGCAGTTACGAAGTTAACACCGGGGAGCTGTTTTTT
- TRBJ2-1 TRBV30 few CAWSVRSGNEQFF TGTGCCTGGAGTGTACGGTCAGGGAATGAGCAGTTCTTC
TRBD1 TRBJ2-1 TRBV10-1 - CASSDNRGIYNEQFF TGCGCCAGCAGTGATAACAGGGGAATCTACAATGAGCAGTTCTTC
TRBD1 TRBJ2-5 TRBV6-2/TRBV6-3 - CASSYPGAGGSQETQYF TGTGCCAGCAGTTATCCCGGGGCAGGGGGAAGCCAAGAGACCCAGTACTTC
- TRBJ2-7 TRBV27 - CASSDWYYGSEQYF TGTGCCAGCAGTGACTGGTACTACGGGAGCGAGCAGTACTTC